The 8 T cell receptor beta chains below were found in one sample sequenced in a study of identical twins. TCRdb itself ran the 5' RACE reads through MiXCR, one entry per CDR3 protein. The sample consists of around 250,000 distinct CDR3 sequences, about an eighth of them appearing once. These same records also appear under a second study, on yellow fever vaccine responses in identical twins.

Sequencing used memory (CD45RO+) T cells sorted from blood. The receptors shown here come from a woman aged 18 to 35 in good health.

The chain uses TRBV5-1 and TRBJ2-1, with 10 bases matching TRBD2. Germline-derived CDR1 and CDR2 are SGHRS and YFSETQ. The CDR3 is 18 amino acids. Trimming removed 2 bases from V and 4 bases from J; junction bases left unmatched: 12. Here the CDR3 reads CASSFSPKTSGTYNEQFF. The DNA for the CDR3 is TGCGCCAGCAGCTTCTCACCCAAAACTAGCGGGACTTACAATGAGCAGTTCTTC.

This sequence joins TRBV6-1 and TRBJ2-1; 8 nucleotides agree with TRBD2. The CDR3 extends over 18 amino acids. Germline CDR1 is MNHNS and CDR2 is SASEGT. J was trimmed by 0 bases and V by 3 bases; bases with no gene match: 10. CDR3 nucleotides: TGTGCCAGCAGTGATTTGCGGGGGGCCTTGAGCTCCTACAATGAGCAGTTCTTC. It translates to CASSDLRGALSSYNEQFF.

The chain recombines TRBV18 with TRBJ2-1; D call uncertain. Trimming left V 3 bases short and J 8 bases short, with 8 bases between. From germline, CDR1 is KGHSH and CDR2 LQKENI. This CDR3 spans 12 amino acids. DNA of the CDR3: TGTGCCAGCTCACCGACGAGCCATGAGCAGTTCTTC. Translation: CASSPTSHEQFF. The whole variable domain, remainder taken from reference TRBV18 and TRBJ2-1, is NAGVMQNPRHLVRRRGQEARLRCSPMKGHSHVYWYRQLPEEGLKFMVYLQKENIIDESGMPKERFSAEFPKEGPSILRIQQVVRGDSAAYFCASSPTSHEQFFGPGTRLTVL.

This clonotype has ten or more counts. The CDR3 coding sequence is TGCGCCAGCAGCTCACAAGACGGGACAAGGAACACCGGGGAGCTGTTTTTT. Protein: CASSSQDGTRNTGELFF. The chain employs TRBV5-1 and TRBJ2-2; D possibly corresponds to TRBD1 (6 bases). Per germline, CDR1 SGHRS and CDR2 YFSETQ. The CDR3 loop spans 17 amino acids. V lost 3 bases and J 1 base, leaving 16 bases between the germline ends.

This clonotype was counted many times. This rearrangement joins TRBV2 to TRBJ2-3, with D hard to call. The CDR3 extends over 12 amino acids. Germline V gives CDR1 SNHLY, CDR2 FYNNEI. V lost 5 bases and J 3 bases, leaving 6 bases between the germline ends. The CDR3 loop is CASSTETDTQYF. The DNA of the CDR3 is TGTGCCAGCAGTACAGAAACAGATACGCAGTATTTT.

This clonotype has a count of ten or more. The chain is built from TRBV6-5 and TRBJ1-2; 9 bases line up with TRBD1. Germline loops: CDR1 MNHEY, CDR2 SVGAGI. This CDR3 has 13 residues. The V segment lost 2 bases and the J segment 7 bases; nucleotides outside the gene matches: 2. The CDR3 here is CASSYVTGGGYTF. DNA of the CDR3: TGTGCCAGCAGTTACGTGACAGGGGGTGGCTACACCTTC.

In this sample, this clonotype turned up many times. The rearrangement joins TRBV27 to TRBJ2-7, with D perhaps TRBD2 (5 bases). Trimming took off 1 base at V and 4 bases at J, with 14 bases between the two ends. The CDR3 contains 15 residues. Germline V gives CDR1 MNHEY, CDR2 SMNVEV (reference sequence). This CDR3 reads CASSLLASTFYEQYF. DNA of the CDR3: TGTGCCAGCAGTTTATTGGCTAGCACCTTTTACGAGCAGTACTTC.

This clonotype was recorded many times. The chain combines TRBV9 with TRBJ2-6; D is unclear. Trimming stripped 1 base from V and 0 bases from J, with 5 bases between. CDR3 length: 15 amino acids. The germline V gene has CDR1 SGDLS and CDR2 YYNGEE. CDR3 residues: CASSVPLSGANVLTF. The CDR3 DNA reads as TGTGCCAGCAGCGTACCACTCTCTGGGGCCAACGTCCTGACTTTC.